This TCR beta chain was retrieved from a study of blood T cells in healthy people across ages. Overall study findings and caveats: With age, beta diversity per million T cells declined roughly linearly, significantly by 40 to 50.

This clonotype was seen many times. Its target is not known. Primed by a sample-barcoded 5' primer and a J-beta primer mix, a second PCR proceeded for about 7 to 11 cycles. TCRdb passed the 5' RACE reads through MiXCR, listing each CDR3 protein once. The sample records some 900,000 distinct CDR3 sequences, roughly 26% being singletons. Isolation yielded PBMCs, at least 6.5 million per sample, in every case. This clonotype originated in a woman aged 80 or over in good health. Sequenced: blood.

CDR3 residues: CASKGTGGHEQFF. CDR3 sequence (DNA): TGTGCCAGCAAAGGGACAGGGGGGCATGAGCAGTTCTTC. This chain joins TRBV6-2 or TRBV6-3 and TRBJ2-1, with TRBD1 matching 11 bases. The CDR3 length is 13 residues. Germline V gene data show CDR1 as MNHEY and CDR2 as SVGEGT. Losses at the gene ends were 7 bases for V and 8 bases for J; bases not matched to a gene: 4.